These T cell receptor beta chains were read from a single sample in a study of shared clonotypes between healthy human individuals. Assay: immunoSEQ multiplex PCR; the TCRdb copy retains only in-frame clones and omits some. The repertoire holds about 2.3 million clones, with 92% as singletons. Sequencing input: naive CD4+ T cells from PBMCs. The receptor source for this set is a young man in good health. Some clones in this sample may be carry-over from other donors' samples. Both conserved end residues are part of each CDR3. D genes are given only for firm matches. The listing skips clone size in some rows; elsewhere it reads once, few, many or a size class.

j_call	v_call	d_call	clone_size	cdr3_nt	cdr3_aa
TRBJ1-1	TRBV2	-	few	TGTGCCAGCAGTGATTGGTCTACCGAAGCTTTCTTT	CASSDWSTEAFF
TRBJ2-7	TRBV28	TRBD1	-	TGTGCCAGCAGTCGGACAGGGTTCGGCGAGCAGTACTTC	CASSRTGFGEQYF
TRBJ2-7	TRBV28	-	-	TGTGCCAGCAGTTCCACCTTAGCGGCGCCGGGGGACGAGCAGTACTTC	CASSSTLAAPGDEQYF
TRBJ1-1	TRBV11-2	TRBD1	-	TGTGCCAGCAGCCCCCGGACAGGGTACACTGAAGCTTTCTTT	CASSPRTGYTEAFF
TRBJ2-4	TRBV4-2	TRBD2	-	TGTGCCAGCAGCTATAGCACTAGCGGGAGGGCGGGAGCCAAAAACATTCAGTACTTC	CASSYSTSGRAGAKNIQYF
TRBJ2-7	TRBV6-5	TRBD1	-	TGTGCCAGCAGTTACCCGGGACAGGGGTCGGTCGAGCAGTACTTC	CASSYPGQGSVEQYF
TRBJ1-2	TRBV5-1	-	-	TGCGCCAGCAGCTTGGGAGCCGTTATCTCTAACTATGGCTACACCTTC	CASSLGAVISNYGYTF
TRBJ2-7	TRBV30	-	-	TGTGCCTGGAGCTGGGGGGTCTCCTACGAGCAGTACTTC	CAWSWGVSYEQYF
TRBJ2-5	TRBV18	TRBD1	-	TGTGCCAGCTCACCCCGACAGGGGGCGTCGGAGACCCAGTACTTC	CASSPRQGASETQYF
TRBJ2-1	TRBV5-1	TRBD2	-	TGCGCCAGCAGACCTACTAGCGGGAGCAATGAGCAGTTCTTC	CASRPTSGSNEQFF
TRBJ2-1	TRBV9	-	-	TGTGCCAGCAGCGTAGCCGGTTCGAAGAGTGAGCAGTTCTTC	CASSVAGSKSEQFF
TRBJ1-5	TRBV6-5	-	once	TGTGCCAGCAGTTACTCGGGGTCCGGAAATCAGCCCCAGCATTTT	CASSYSGSGNQPQHF
TRBJ2-6	TRBV11-1	-	-	TGTGCCAGCAGCGCCCAGATAACTGGGGCCAACGTCCTGACTTTC	CASSAQITGANVLTF
TRBJ1-1	TRBV18	-	-	TGTGCCAGCTCAATATCTGAGACAGGCCCCATGAACACTGAAGCTTTCTTT	CASSISETGPMNTEAFF
TRBJ1-2	TRBV28	TRBD1	-	TGTGCCAGCAGTTTGCAGGGGGAATATGGCTACACCTTC	CASSLQGEYGYTF
TRBJ1-1	TRBV18	TRBD1	once	TGTGCCAGCTCACCAACCGGGACAGGGGGCTTCACTGAAGCTTTCTTT	CASSPTGTGGFTEAFF
TRBJ2-7	TRBV6-5	TRBD1	-	TGTGCCAGCAGTTACCGGGACAGGGAGTACGAGCAGTACTTC	CASSYRDREYEQYF
TRBJ2-4	TRBV4-2	TRBD2	-	TGTGCCAGCAGCCAAGGGGTCGCTAGCGGCAACATTCAGTACTTC	CASSQGVASGNIQYF
TRBJ2-5	TRBV2	-	-	TGTGCCAGCAGGGGAGGGACAGCCGGGGAGACCCAGTACTTC	CASRGGTAGETQYF
TRBJ1-3	TRBV4-3	-	-	TGCGCCAGCAGCCAAGTAGGCACAGTCGGAAACACCATATATTTT	CASSQVGTVGNTIYF
TRBJ2-7	TRBV6-6	-	-	TGTGCCAGCAGTTATGTAGGTAGAACTTACGAGCAGTACTTC	CASSYVGRTYEQYF
TRBJ1-1	TRBV11-2	-	-	TGTGCCAGCAGCTACGGCAGAATAAACACTGAAGCTTTCTTT	CASSYGRINTEAFF
TRBJ1-2	TRBV28	-	-	TGTGCCAGCAGTTTACCCGGACAGTATGGCTACACCTTC	CASSLPGQYGYTF
TRBJ2-4	TRBV7-2	-	-	TGTGCCAGCAGCTTAGCGCTCGGGGGAAAAAACATTCAGTACTTC	CASSLALGGKNIQYF
TRBJ1-2	TRBV4-3	-	-	TGCGCCAGCAGCCAAGAGCGGGACGGAACTATGGGCTACACCTTC	CASSQERDGTMGYTF
TRBJ1-2	TRBV7-9	-	-	TGTGCCAGCAGCCCGGAGCAAGCTAACTATGGCTACACCTTC	CASSPEQANYGYTF
TRBJ2-1	TRBV6-1	-	-	TGTGCCAGCAGTGCTGGGGACGGATCCTACAATGAGCAGTTCTTC	CASSAGDGSYNEQFF
TRBJ1-5	TRBV30	-	once	TGTGCCTGGAGTGGCCAGGGGTACCAGCCCCAGCATTTT	CAWSGQGYQPQHF
TRBJ1-4	TRBV15	-	-	TGTGCCACCAGCAGAGCGCGGGGAAAACTGTTTTTT	CATSRARGKLFF
TRBJ1-2	TRBV7-3	-	-	TGTGCCAGCAGCTTAGATCGTACAGGGAATGGCTACACCTTC	CASSLDRTGNGYTF
TRBJ2-7	TRBV6-5	-	-	TGTGCCAGCAGTTATATACCAGCGGCCTCCTACGAGCAGTACTTC	CASSYIPAASYEQYF
TRBJ1-5	TRBV19	-	-	TGTGCCAGTAGTATTGGCGACAGGTTGGGGAATCAGCCCCAGCATTTT	CASSIGDRLGNQPQHF
TRBJ2-2	TRBV6-1	-	-	TGTGCCAGCAGTGGAAGCCGCCGAGGCACCGGGGAGCTGTTTTTT	CASSGSRRGTGELFF
TRBJ2-3	TRBV6-4	TRBD2	-	TGTGCCAGCAGTAGGACTAGCGGGAGTGGCGTTGCAGATACGCAGTATTTT	CASSRTSGSGVADTQYF
TRBJ2-1	TRBV15	-	-	TGTGCCACCAGCAGAGCCCTCGGAGCGATGAATGAGCAGTTCTTC	CATSRALGAMNEQFF
TRBJ2-3	TRBV28	-	-	TGTGCCAGCAGCAGAGGTGCCACAGATACGCAGTATTTT	CASSRGATDTQYF
TRBJ2-7	TRBV10-3	TRBD2	-	TGTGCCACCAGAGCGGGAGTCTCCTACGAGCAGTACTTC	CATRAGVSYEQYF
TRBJ2-7	TRBV29-1	-	once	TGCAGCGTCCAGGGTGGGACCTACGAGCAGTACTTC	CSVQGGTYEQYF
TRBJ1-2	TRBV18	-	-	TGTGCCAGCTCACCATTTACGGGACAAGCCTATGGCTACACCTTC	CASSPFTGQAYGYTF
TRBJ2-5	TRBV7-9	TRBD2	-	TGTGCCAGCAGCATCGGGACTAGCGGGGCTCAAGAGACCCAGTACTTC	CASSIGTSGAQETQYF
TRBJ2-3	TRBV7-3	-	-	TGTGCCAGCAGCTTACTTCCTAGCGTAAGCACAGATACGCAGTATTTT	CASSLLPSVSTDTQYF
TRBJ2-1	TRBV2	-	few	TGTGCCAGCAGTGCCTACAATGAGCAGTTCTTC	CASSAYNEQFF
TRBJ1-5	TRBV2	-	-	TGTGCCAGCAGTACCGACAATAGCAATCAGCCCCAGCATTTT	CASSTDNSNQPQHF
TRBJ2-7	TRBV12-5	TRBD1	-	TGTGCTAGTGGTTTGGTTATCATAACAGGGGGCCGCCCCGGCTCCTACGAGCAGTACTTC	CASGLVIITGGRPGSYEQYF
TRBJ2-3	TRBV4-1	-	once	TGCGCCAGCAGCCAAGTCGGGGCTTCAGATACGCAGTATTTT	CASSQVGASDTQYF
TRBJ1-4	TRBV5-1	-	-	TGCGCCAGCAGCCCCACAGGGCTAGGTGAAAAACTGTTTTTT	CASSPTGLGEKLFF
TRBJ2-7	TRBV7-2	TRBD2	-	TGTGCCAGCAGCTTAGGGGGGACTAGCGATACCTACGAGCAGTACTTC	CASSLGGTSDTYEQYF
TRBJ2-1	TRBV6-6	-	-	TGTGCCAGCAGTGTGGCTAACAATGAGCAGTTCTTC	CASSVANNEQFF
TRBJ1-1	TRBV5-4	-	-	TGTGCCAGCAGCTTGGCTTCCAAGGTCCCGGGGGCTGAAGCTTTCTTT	CASSLASKVPGAEAFF
TRBJ1-5	TRBV28	TRBD1	-	TGTGCCAGCATCAGGACAGGAGAAAGTCAGCCCCAGCATTTT	CASIRTGESQPQHF
TRBJ1-5	TRBV2	TRBD1	-	TGTGCCAGCAGTACAGGGGGTGTTCAGCCCCAGCATTTT	CASSTGGVQPQHF
TRBJ2-1	TRBV5-1	-	once	TGCGCCAGCAGCTTGGACGATTACAATGAGCAGTTCTTC	CASSLDDYNEQFF
TRBJ2-2	TRBV5-1	TRBD2	-	TGCGCCAGCAGCTCATGGACGGGGGGAAACACCGGGGAGCTGTTTTTT	CASSSWTGGNTGELFF
TRBJ1-2	TRBV19	-	-	TGTGCCAGTAGTAACCAGGGCTTCGGCTACACCTTC	CASSNQGFGYTF
TRBJ2-1	TRBV5-1	TRBD2	once	TGCGCCAGCAGCTTGGTTTATAGGACTAGCGACAATGAGCAGTTCTTC	CASSLVYRTSDNEQFF